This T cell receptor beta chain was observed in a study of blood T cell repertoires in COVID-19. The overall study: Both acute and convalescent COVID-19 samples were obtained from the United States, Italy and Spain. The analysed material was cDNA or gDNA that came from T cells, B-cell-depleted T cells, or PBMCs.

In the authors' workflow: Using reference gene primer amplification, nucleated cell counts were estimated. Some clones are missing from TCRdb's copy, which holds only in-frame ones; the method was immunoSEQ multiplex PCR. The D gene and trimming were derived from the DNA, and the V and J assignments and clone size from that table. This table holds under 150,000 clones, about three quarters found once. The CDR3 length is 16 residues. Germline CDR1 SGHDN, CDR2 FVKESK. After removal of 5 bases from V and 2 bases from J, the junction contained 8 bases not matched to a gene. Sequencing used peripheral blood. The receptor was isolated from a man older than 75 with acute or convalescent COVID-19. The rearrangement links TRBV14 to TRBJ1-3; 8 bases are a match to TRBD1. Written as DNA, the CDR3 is TGTGCCAGCAGCTTCGACCAGGGGGCACCTGGAAACACCATATATTTT. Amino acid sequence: CASSFDQGAPGNTIYF.